The rows below give T cell receptor beta chains drawn from one sample of a study of control samples from healthy donors and cancer patients. Sequencing used immunoSEQ multiplex PCR; TCRdb keeps in-frame clones, though not all of them. The sample has some 170,000 clones; about 94% are singletons. Material: PBMCs. The source of these receptors is a man aged 55 to 70 with colorectal cancer. The CDR3 runs from the conserved cysteine through the conserved F or W. The D gene is left open where the match is weak. For some rows the clone size is stated as once, few or many, or as a class when expanded; others skip it.

>TRBJ1-5|TRBD1|-|TRBV6-2/TRBV6-3
CASSLAGTGSNAQHF
TGTGCCAGCAGCCTCGCCGGGACAGGGTCTAACGCCCAGCATTTT
>TRBJ2-7|TRBD1|-|TRBV6-2/TRBV6-3
CASSFLGQTYEQYF
TGTGCCAGCAGCTTTTTGGGACAGACCTACGAGCAGTACTTC
>TRBJ1-3|TRBD1|-|TRBV5-1
CASSARTGYSGNTIYF
TGCGCCAGCAGCGCCCGGACAGGTTACTCTGGAAACACCATATATTTT
>TRBJ2-7|TRBD1|-|TRBV5-5
CASSYGQGSNEQYF
TGTGCCAGCAGCTACGGACAGGGGTCCAACGAGCAGTACTTC
>TRBJ2-7|TRBD1|-|TRBV7-2
CASSPSRDRVHEQYF
TGTGCCAGCAGCCCCTCGCGGGACAGGGTCCACGAGCAGTACTTC
>TRBJ2-1|-|-|TRBV29-1
CSGGLGEQFF
TGCAGCGGTGGGCTTGGGGAGCAGTTCTTC
>TRBJ2-1|-|-|TRBV2
CASSEALNSYNEQFF
TGTGCCAGCAGTGAGGCCCTAAATTCCTACAATGAGCAGTTCTTC
>TRBJ1-1|-|-|TRBV19
CASNQGYGTNTEAFF
TGTGCCAGTAACCAGGGGTACGGAACGAACACTGAAGCTTTCTTT
>TRBJ2-7|TRBD2|once|TRBV10-1
CASSEGTSGPYEQYF
TGCGCCAGCAGTGAGGGGACTAGCGGACCCTACGAGCAGTACTTC
>TRBJ2-2|-|-|TRBV3-1/TRBV3-2
CASSQGISGTGELFF
TGTGCCAGCAGCCAAGGAATCAGCGGCACCGGGGAGCTGTTTTTT